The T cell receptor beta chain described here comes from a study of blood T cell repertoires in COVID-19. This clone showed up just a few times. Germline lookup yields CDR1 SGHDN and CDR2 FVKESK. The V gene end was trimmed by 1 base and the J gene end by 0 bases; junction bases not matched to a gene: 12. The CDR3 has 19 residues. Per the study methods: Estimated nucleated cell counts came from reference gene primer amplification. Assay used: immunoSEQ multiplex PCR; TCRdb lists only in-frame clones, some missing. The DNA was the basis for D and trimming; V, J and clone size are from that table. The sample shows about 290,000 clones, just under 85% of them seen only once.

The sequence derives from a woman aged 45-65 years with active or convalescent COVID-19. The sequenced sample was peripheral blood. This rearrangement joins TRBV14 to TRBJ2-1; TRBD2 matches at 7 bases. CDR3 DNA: TGTGCCAGCAGCCAAGGTAAGATAGGGCGGGAGAGCTCCTACAATGAGCAGTTCTTC. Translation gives CASSQGKIGRESSYNEQFF.